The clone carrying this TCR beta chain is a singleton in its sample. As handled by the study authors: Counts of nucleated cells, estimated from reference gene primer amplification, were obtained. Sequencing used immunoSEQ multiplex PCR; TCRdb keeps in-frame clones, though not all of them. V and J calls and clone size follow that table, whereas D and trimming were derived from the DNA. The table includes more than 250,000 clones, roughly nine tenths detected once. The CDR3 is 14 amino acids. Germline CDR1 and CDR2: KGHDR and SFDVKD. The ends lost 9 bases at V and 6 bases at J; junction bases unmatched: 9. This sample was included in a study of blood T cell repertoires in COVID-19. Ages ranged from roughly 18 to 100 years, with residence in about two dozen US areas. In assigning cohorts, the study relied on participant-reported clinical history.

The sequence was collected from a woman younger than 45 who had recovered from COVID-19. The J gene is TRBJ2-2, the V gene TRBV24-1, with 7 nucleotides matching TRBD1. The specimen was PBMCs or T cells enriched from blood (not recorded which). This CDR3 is CATRNRGMPGELFF. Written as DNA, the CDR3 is TGTGCCACCCGGAACAGGGGAATGCCCGGGGAGCTGTTTTTT.